Below, one T cell receptor beta chain is given with its context. The germline V gene encodes CDR1 SGHAT and CDR2 FQDESV (reference sequence). The CDR3 runs 15 residues. Trimming removed 9 bases from V and 6 bases from J; junction bases left unmatched: 11. TCR beta cDNA came from roughly 550 ng total RNA, primed with a constant-region primer. Three rounds of nested multiplex PCR with slightly modified ARM-PCR produced TCR beta libraries. Running 10 cycles apiece, the first two PCR rounds relied on TRBV1-TRBV30 forward primers together with a C-beta reverse primer. TCRdb called the multiplex PCR reads again in MiXCR, with one record for every CDR3 protein. The sample yields fewer than 350,000 distinct CDR3 sequences, 65% seen once. These data originate in a study of tumor-infiltrating lymphocytes in primary liver carcinoma. Background on the study: Patients diagnosed with primary liver carcinoma received treatment through surgical resection.

They got blood RNA out of unsorted whole blood and also pulled out germline DNA. What was sequenced was peripheral blood. The receptor comes from a middle-aged man with primary liver carcinoma and hepatitis B virus infection. The V and J genes are TRBV11-1 and TRBJ2-2, with 9 bases identical to TRBD1. The CDR3 reads CASSPSGQGSGELFF. The CDR3 DNA sequence: TGTGCCAGTAGCCCCTCGGGACAGGGTTCCGGGGAGCTGTTTTTT. Full variable domain (rest looked up from reference TRBV11-1 and TRBJ2-2): EAEVAQSPRYKITEKSQAVAFWCDPISGHATLYWYRQILGQGPELLVQFQDESVVDDSQLPKDRFSAERLKGVDSTLKIQPAELGDSAMYLCASSPSGQGSGELFFGEGSRLTVL.